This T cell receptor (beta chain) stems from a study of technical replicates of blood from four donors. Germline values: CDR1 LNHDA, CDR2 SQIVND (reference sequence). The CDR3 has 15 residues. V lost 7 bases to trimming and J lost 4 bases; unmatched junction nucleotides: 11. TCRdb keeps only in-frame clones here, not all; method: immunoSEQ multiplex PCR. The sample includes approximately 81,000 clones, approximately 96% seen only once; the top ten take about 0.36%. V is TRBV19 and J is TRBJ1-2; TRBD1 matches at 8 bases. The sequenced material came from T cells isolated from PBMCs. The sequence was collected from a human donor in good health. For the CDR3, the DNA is TGTGCCAGTACACCACTGGACAGGGACCTCTATGGCTACACCTTC. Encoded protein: CASTPLDRDLYGYTF.